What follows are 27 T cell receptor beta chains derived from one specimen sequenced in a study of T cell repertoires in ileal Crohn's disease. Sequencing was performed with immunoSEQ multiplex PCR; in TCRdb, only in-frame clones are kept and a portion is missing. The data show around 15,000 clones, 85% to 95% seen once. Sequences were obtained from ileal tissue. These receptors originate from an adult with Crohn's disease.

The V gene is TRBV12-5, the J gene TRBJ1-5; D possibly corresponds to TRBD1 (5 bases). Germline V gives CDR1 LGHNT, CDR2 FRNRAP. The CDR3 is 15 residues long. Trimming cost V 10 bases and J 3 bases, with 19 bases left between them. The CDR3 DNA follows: TGTGCTACTCTCCGGGGGAGCGGACACAATCAGCCCCAGCATTTT. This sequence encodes CATLRGSGHNQPQHF.

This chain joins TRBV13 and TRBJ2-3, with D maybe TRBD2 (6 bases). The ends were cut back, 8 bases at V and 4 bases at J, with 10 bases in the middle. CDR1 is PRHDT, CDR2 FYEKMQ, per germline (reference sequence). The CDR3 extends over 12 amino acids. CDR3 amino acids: CASGGLADTQYF. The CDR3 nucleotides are TGTGCCAGCGGGGGACTTGCAGATACGCAGTATTTT.

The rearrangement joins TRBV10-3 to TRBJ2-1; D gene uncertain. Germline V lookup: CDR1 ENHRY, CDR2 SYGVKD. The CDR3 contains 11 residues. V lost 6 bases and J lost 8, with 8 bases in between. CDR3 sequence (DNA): TGTGCCATCAGCCAGGCCGATGAGCAGTTCTTC. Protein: CAISQADEQFF.

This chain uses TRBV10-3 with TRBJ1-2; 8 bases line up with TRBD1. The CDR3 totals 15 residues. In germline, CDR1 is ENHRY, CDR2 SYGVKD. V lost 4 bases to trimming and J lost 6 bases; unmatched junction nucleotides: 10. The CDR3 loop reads CAISVSRTGRDGYTF. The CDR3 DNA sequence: TGTGCCATCAGTGTAAGCCGGACAGGGAGGGATGGCTACACCTTC.

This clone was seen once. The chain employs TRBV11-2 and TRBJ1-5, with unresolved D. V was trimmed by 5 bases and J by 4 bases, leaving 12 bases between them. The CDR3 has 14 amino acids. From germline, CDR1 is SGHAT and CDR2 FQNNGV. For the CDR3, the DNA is TGTGCCAGCAGCCCAGGACCGGGAAATCAGCCCCAGCATTTT. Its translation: CASSPGPGNQPQHF. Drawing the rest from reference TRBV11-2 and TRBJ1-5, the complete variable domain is EAGVAQSPRYKIIEKRQSVAFWCNPISGHATLYWYQQILGQGPKLLIQFQNNGVVDDSQLPKDRFSAERLKGVDSTLKIQPAKLEDSAVYLCASSPGPGNQPQHFGDGTRLSIL.

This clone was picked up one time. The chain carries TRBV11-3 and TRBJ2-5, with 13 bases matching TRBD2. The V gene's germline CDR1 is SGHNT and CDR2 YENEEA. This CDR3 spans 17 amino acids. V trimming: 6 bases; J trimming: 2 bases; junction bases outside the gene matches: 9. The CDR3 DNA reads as TGTGCCAGCAGACTCGGACTAGCGGGGGATCCTCAAGAGACCCAGTACTTC. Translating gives CASRLGLAGDPQETQYF. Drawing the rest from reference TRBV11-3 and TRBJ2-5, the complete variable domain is EAGVVQSPRYKIIEKKQPVAFWCNPISGHNTLYWYLQNLGQGPELLIRYENEEAVDDSQLPKDRFSAERLKGVDSTLKIQPAELGDSAVYLCASRLGLAGDPQETQYFGPGTRLLVL.

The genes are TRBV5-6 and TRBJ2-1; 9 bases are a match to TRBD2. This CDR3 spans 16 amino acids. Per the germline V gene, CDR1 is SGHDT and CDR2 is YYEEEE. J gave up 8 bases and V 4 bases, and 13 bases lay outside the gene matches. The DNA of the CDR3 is TGTGCCAGCAGCCTCGTACCGAGCGGGGGGTTCGATGAGCAGTTCTTC. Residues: CASSLVPSGGFDEQFF.

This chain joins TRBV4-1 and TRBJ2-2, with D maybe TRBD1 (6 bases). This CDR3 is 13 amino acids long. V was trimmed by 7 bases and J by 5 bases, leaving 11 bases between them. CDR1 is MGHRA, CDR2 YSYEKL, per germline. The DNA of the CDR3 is TGCGCCAGCATAGGCAGGGGAACCGGGGAGCTGTTTTTT. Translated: CASIGRGTGELFF.

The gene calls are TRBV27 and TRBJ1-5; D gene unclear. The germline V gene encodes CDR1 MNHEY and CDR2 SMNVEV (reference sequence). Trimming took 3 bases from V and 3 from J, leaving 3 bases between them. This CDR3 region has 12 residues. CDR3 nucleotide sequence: TGTGCCAGCAGTTTCCTCAATCAGCCCCAGCATTTT. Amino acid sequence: CASSFLNQPQHF.

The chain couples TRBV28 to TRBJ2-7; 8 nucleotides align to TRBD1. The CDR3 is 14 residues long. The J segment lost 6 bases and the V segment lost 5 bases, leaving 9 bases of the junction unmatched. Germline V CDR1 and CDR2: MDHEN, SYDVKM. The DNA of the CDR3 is TGTGCCAGCAGTGCATCGACAGGGGTAGGCGAGCAGTACTTC. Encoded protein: CASSASTGVGEQYF.

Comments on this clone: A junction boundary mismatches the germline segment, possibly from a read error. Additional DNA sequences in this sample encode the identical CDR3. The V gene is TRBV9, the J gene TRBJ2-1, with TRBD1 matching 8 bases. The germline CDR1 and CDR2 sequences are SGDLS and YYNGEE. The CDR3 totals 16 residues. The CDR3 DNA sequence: TGCGCCAGCAGCACGGGGGACAGGAGCGTCGACAATGAGCAGTTCTTC. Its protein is CASSTGDRSVDNEQFF.

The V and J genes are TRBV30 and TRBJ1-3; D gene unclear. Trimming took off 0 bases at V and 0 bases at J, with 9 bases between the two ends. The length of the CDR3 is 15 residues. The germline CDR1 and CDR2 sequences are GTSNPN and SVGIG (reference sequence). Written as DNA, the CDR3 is TGTGCCTGGAGTGTTAACGCAGGCTCTGGAAACACCATATATTTT. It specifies CAWSVNAGSGNTIYF. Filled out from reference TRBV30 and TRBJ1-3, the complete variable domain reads SQTIHQWPATLVQPVGSPLSLECTVEGTSNPNLYWYRQAAGRGLQLLFYSVGIGQISSEVPQNLSASRPQDRQFILSSKKLLLSDSGFYLCAWSVNAGSGNTIYFGEGSWLTVV.

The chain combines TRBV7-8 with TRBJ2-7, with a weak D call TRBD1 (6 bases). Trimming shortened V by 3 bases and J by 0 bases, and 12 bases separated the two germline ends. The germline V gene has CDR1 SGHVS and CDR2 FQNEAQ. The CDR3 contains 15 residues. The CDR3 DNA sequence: TGTGCCAGCAGCTTTACCAGGGGAAGCTCCTACGAGCAGTACTTC. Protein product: CASSFTRGSSYEQYF.

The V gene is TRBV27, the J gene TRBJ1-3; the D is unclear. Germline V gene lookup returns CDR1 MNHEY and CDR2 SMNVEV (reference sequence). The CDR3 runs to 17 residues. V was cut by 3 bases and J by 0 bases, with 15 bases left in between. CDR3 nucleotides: TGTGCCAGCAGTTTTCTTTTCCGGGATGTCTCTGGAAACACCATATATTTT. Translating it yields CASSFLFRDVSGNTIYF.

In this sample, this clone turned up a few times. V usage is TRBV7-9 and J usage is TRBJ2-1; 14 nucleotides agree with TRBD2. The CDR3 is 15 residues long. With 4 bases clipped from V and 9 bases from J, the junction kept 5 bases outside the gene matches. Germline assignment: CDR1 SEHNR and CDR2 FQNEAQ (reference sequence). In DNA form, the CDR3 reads TGTGCCAGCAGCTCGGGACTAGCGGGGGAGGCTGAGCAGTTCTTC. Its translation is CASSSGLAGEAEQFF.

The CDR3, as DNA: TGTGCCAGCAGCCCCACAGGCGCTAACTATGGCTACACCTTC. Its protein is CASSPTGANYGYTF. The rearrangement uses TRBV14 and TRBJ1-2, with D perhaps matching TRBD1 (5 bases). The V gene's germline CDR1 is SGHDN and CDR2 FVKESK. V was trimmed by 4 bases and J by 0 bases, leaving 9 bases between them. CDR3 length: 14 residues.

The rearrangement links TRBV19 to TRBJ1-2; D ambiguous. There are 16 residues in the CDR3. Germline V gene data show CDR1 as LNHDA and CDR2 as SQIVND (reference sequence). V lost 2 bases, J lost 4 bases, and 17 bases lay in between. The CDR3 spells CASSIQSGNAGYGYTF. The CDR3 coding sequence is TGTGCCAGTAGTATACAGTCGGGTAACGCCGGCTATGGCTACACCTTC.

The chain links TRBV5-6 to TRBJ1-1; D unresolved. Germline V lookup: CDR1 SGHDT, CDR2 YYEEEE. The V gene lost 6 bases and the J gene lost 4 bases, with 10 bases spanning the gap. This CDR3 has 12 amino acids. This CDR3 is CASTQEGTEAFF. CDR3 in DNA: TGTGCCAGCACCCAAGAGGGCACTGAAGCTTTCTTT.

The CDR3, as DNA: TGCGCCAGCAGCCAAGATGACGGAGGGATCCCTGAAGCTTTCTTT. Translated: CASSQDDGGIPEAFF. V usage is TRBV4-1 and J usage is TRBJ1-1; D not certain. V was clipped by 0 bases and J by 6 bases, with 14 bases between them. In germline, CDR1 is MGHRA, CDR2 YSYEKL. CDR3 length: 15 amino acids.

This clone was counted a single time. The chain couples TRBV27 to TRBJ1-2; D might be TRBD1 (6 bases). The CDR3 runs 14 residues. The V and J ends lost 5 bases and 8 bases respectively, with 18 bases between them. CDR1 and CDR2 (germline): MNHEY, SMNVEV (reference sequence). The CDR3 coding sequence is TGTGCCAGCAGTCTCGGTCGGGGGGCGGAGGGCTACACCTTC. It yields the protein CASSLGRGAEGYTF.

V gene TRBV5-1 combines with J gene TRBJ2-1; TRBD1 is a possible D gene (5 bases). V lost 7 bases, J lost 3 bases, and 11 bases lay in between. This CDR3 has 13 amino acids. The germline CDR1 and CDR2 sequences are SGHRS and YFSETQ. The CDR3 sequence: CASRKGRYNEQFF. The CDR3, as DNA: TGCGCCAGCCGGAAGGGGCGCTACAATGAGCAGTTCTTC. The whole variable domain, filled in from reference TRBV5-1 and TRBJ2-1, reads KAGVTQTPRYLIKTRGQQVTLSCSPISGHRSVSWYQQTPGQGLQFLFEYFSETQRNKGNFPGRFSGRQFSNSRSEMNVSTLELGDSALYLCASRKGRYNEQFFGPGTRLTVL.

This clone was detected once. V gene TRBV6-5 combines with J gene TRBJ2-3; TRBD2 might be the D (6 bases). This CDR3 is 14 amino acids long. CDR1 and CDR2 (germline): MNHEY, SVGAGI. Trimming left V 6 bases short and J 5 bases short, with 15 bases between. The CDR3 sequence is CASSRGTEVDTQYF. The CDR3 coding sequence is TGTGCCAGCAGCCGGGGGACTGAGGTAGATACGCAGTATTTT.

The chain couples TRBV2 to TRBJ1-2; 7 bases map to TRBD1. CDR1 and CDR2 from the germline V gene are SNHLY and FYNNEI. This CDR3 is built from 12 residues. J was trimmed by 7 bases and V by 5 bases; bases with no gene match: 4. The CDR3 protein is CASSTTGSGYTF. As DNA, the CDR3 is TGTGCCAGCAGTACGACAGGGTCTGGCTACACCTTC.

The CDR3 reads CASSLKGGSGTQYF. The CDR3 nucleotides are TGTGCCAGCAGCTTAAAAGGGGGATCAGGGACCCAGTACTTC. V is TRBV7-2 and J is TRBJ2-5; TRBD1 is a possible D gene (6 bases). This CDR3 is built from 14 residues. V shed 2 bases and J shed 7 bases, with 14 bases lying between them. Looked up from germline, CDR1 is SGHTA and CDR2 is FQGNSA. Combining the CDR3 with reference TRBV7-2 and TRBJ2-5 gives the whole variable domain GAGVSQSPSNKVTEKGKDVELRCDPISGHTALYWYRQSLGQGLEFLIYFQGNSAPDKSGLPSDRFSAERTGGSVSTLTIQRTQQEDSAVYLCASSLKGGSGTQYFGPGTRLLVL.

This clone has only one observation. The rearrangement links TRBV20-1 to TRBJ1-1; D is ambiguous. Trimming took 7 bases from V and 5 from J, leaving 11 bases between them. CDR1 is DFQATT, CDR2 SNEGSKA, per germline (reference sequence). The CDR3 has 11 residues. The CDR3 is CSVQTGTEAFF. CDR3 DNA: TGCAGTGTCCAGACGGGTACTGAAGCTTTCTTT.

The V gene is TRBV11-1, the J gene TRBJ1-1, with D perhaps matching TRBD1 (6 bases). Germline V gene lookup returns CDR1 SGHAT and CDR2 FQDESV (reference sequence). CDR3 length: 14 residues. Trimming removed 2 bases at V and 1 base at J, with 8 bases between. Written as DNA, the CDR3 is TGTGCCAGCAGCTTACACAGGGAGAACACTGAAGCTTTCTTT. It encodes CASSLHRENTEAFF.

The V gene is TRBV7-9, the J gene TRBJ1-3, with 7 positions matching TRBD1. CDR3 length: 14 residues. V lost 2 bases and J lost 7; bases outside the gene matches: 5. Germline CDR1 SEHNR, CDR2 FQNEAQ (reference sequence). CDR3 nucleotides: TGTGCCAGCAGCTTAACACAGGGGAGGAACACCATATATTTT. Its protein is CASSLTQGRNTIYF.